A single sample gave rise to the 5 T cell receptor beta chains below, sequenced in a study of T cell repertoires in cytomegalovirus infection. TCRdb itself ran the reads through MiXCR, one entry per CDR3 protein. The sample carries some 240,000 distinct CDR3 sequences, over 15% recorded once. The sample taken for sequencing was CD8+ T cells from PBMCs. The receptor source for this set is a human donor in good health (CMV status not recorded). Some clones in this sample may be carry-over from other donors' samples.

The chain has TRBV2 and TRBJ2-6, with TRBD1 identical over 9 bases. V dropped 5 bases and J dropped 1; count of bases not matched to a gene: 6. The CDR3 runs 17 residues. Germline loops: CDR1 SNHLY, CDR2 FYNNEI. The CDR3 DNA sequence: TGTGCCAGCAGTAAGGACAGGGGTAGTTCTGGGGCCAACGTCCTGACTTTC. This codes for CASSKDRGSSGANVLTF.

This clonotype was counted a few times. The chain couples TRBV5-6 to TRBJ2-5; TRBD1 matches at 10 bases. V dropped 4 bases and J dropped 1; count of bases not matched to a gene: 10. This CDR3 has 17 residues. Per the germline V gene, CDR1 is SGHDT and CDR2 is YYEEEE. CDR3 protein: CASSPDRGQEAQETQYF. CDR3 coding DNA: TGTGCCAGCAGCCCAGACAGGGGGCAGGAGGCCCAAGAGACCCAGTACTTC. The variable domain in full, with the rest retrieved from reference TRBV5-6 and TRBJ2-5, is DAGVTQSPTHLIKTRGQQVTLRCSPKSGHDTVSWYQQALGQGPQFIFQYYEEEERQRGNFPDRFSGHQFPNYSSELNVNALLLGDSALYLCASSPDRGQEAQETQYFGPGTRLLVL.

This clonotype was detected ten times or more. The chain combines TRBV7-6 with TRBJ1-5; no firm D call. This CDR3 is built from 17 residues. Germline CDR1 and CDR2: SGHVS and FNYEAQ. V was pared by 2 bases and J by 2 bases, with 16 bases between. CDR3 sequence reads: CASSLSTWEGGNQPQHF. The CDR3 DNA reads as TGTGCCAGCAGCTTATCCACTTGGGAGGGTGGCAATCAGCCCCAGCATTTT.

This clonotype has at least ten counts. The V call is TRBV2, the J call TRBJ2-7; 9 bases align to TRBD1. The CDR3 extends over 14 amino acids. V gave up 5 bases and J gave up 2 bases; unmatched junction bases: 4. CDR1 and CDR2 from the germline V gene are SNHLY and FYNNEI. The CDR3 here is CASSWTGDPYEQYF. The CDR3 region has the DNA TGTGCCAGCAGTTGGACAGGGGATCCCTACGAGCAGTACTTC.

V is TRBV7-8 and J is TRBJ1-3; TRBD1 might be the D (6 bases). In germline, CDR1 is SGHVS, CDR2 FQNEAQ. The CDR3 contains 16 residues. The germline V and J ends were trimmed by 3 bases and 0 bases, with 12 bases remaining between them. CDR3 coding DNA: TGTGCCAGCAGCTTCCACAGGGAGGGCTCTGGAAACACCATATATTTT. It yields the protein CASSFHREGSGNTIYF.